This TCR beta chain appears in the sequencing data of a study of T-cell memory formation after mild COVID-19. TCRdb used MiXCR to reprocess the 5' RACE reads, holding one entry per CDR3 protein. The repertoire holds 170,000 or so distinct CDR3 sequences, with roughly 23% as singletons. Notes on the study in general: Second-wave clones that peaked on day 37 lacked confirmed SARS-CoV-2 specificity. Contracting clones localized mainly to CM and EM when CD4+ and mainly to EMRA when CD8+. Pre-infection memory harbored some responding clones, suggesting cross-reactive memory joined.

This clonotype was counted between two and nine times. Its target is not known. Germline CDR1 reads MGHRA; CDR2 reads YSYEKL. The V gene lost 5 bases and the J gene lost 10 bases, with 12 bases spanning the gap. This CDR3 spans 12 amino acids. This receptor was taken from an adult woman who had mild COVID-19 (a few samples of this study predate the infection). Cell type and time point are not known. Sample: PBMCs or a T cell subset sorted from them (not recorded which). The chain uses TRBV4-1 and TRBJ2-1; no reliable D call. The CDR3 loop reads CASSRLMGEQFF. DNA for the CDR3: TGCGCCAGCAGCAGATTGATGGGCGAGCAGTTCTTC.